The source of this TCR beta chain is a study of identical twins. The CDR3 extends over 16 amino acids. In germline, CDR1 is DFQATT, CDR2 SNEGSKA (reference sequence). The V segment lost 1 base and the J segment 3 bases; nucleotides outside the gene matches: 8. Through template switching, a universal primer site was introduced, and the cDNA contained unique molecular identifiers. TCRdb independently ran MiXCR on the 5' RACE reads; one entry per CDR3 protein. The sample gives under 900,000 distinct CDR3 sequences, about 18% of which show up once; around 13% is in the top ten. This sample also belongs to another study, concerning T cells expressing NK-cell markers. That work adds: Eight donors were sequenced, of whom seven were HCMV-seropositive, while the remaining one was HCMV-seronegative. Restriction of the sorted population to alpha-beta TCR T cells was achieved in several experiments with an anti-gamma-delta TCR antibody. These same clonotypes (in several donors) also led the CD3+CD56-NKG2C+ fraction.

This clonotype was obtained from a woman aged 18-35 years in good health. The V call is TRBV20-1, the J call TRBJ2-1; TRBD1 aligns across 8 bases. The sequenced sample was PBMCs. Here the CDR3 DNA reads TGCAGTGCTAGAGGGATTTCAGGGGGCGTCTACAATGAGCAGTTCTTC. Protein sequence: CSARGISGGVYNEQFF.